Sequencing of this T cell receptor beta chain was carried out in a study of shared clonotypes between healthy human individuals. The assay was immunoSEQ multiplex PCR, and TCRdb's table has in-frame clones only and misses some. The table shows about 1.5 million clones, with 98% occurring only once. The CDR3 totals 14 residues. The germline V gene encodes CDR1 SGHRS and CDR2 YFSETQ. V was clipped by 3 bases and J by 11 bases; unmatched bases: 5. This chain uses TRBV5-1 with TRBJ2-7, with TRBD2 identical over 16 bases. Sequencing input: naive CD4+ T cells sorted from blood. Described subset: CD45RA+ positively selected. The sequence was collected from a man aged 30-40 years in good health. The CDR3 DNA reads TGCGCCAGCAGCTCGGGACTAGCGGGAGGGGATAAGTACTTC. It yields the protein CASSSGLAGGDKYF. Supplemented by reference TRBV5-1 and TRBJ2-7, the full variable domain reads KAGVTQTPRYLIKTRGQQVTLSCSPISGHRSVSWYQQTPGQGLQFLFEYFSETQRNKGNFPGRFSGRQFSNSRSEMNVSTLELGDSALYLCASSSGLAGGDKYFGPGTRLTVT.